Listed below are T cell receptor beta chains from one sample, sequenced in a study of circulating and synovial CD4+ cells in juvenile arthritis. Generated by immunoSEQ multiplex PCR, the TCRdb table keeps only in-frame clones and is missing some. The repertoire consists of over 30,000 clones, with about 95% occurring once and the leading ten covering under 0.2%. Sequencing was performed on CD4+ T cells from blood. The receptors come from a human donor with juvenile idiopathic arthritis. Each CDR3 is given with its conserved first and last residue. A D gene is named only where the DNA matches it firmly. Clone size is not always given. Where it is, it says once, few, many or a class for expanded clones.

cdr3_length clone_size j_call v_call d_call cdr3_nt cdr3_aa
15 . TRBJ2-7 TRBV5-8 TRBD2 TGTGCCAGCAGCCTAGGGCTAGCGGGACCCTACGAGCAGTACTTC CASSLGLAGPYEQYF
16 . TRBJ2-3 TRBV7-2 TRBD2 TGTGCCAGCAGCCTCTCTAGCGGGGTCGGGGGAGATACGCAGTATTTT CASSLSSGVGGDTQYF
14 . TRBJ2-7 TRBV7-2 . TGTGCCAGCAGCTTTTCTGGCAGGGTGGGGGAGCAGTACTTC CASSFSGRVGEQYF
20 . TRBJ2-3 TRBV7-6 . TGTGCCAGCAGCTCTGGGCTTGGCGGGACCTCCTATAATTTCACAGATACGCAGTATTTT CASSSGLGGTSYNFTDTQYF
16 once TRBJ2-1 TRBV11-3 TRBD2 TGTGCCAGCAGCGGTATTGGGACTAGCGGGGTCGGGGAGCAGTTCTTC CASSGIGTSGVGEQFF
15 . TRBJ2-1 TRBV5-1 TRBD1 TGCGCCAGCAGCGCCGGGACAGGGAGTTGGAATGAGCAGTTCTTC CASSAGTGSWNEQFF
15 few TRBJ2-3 TRBV11-2 TRBD2 TGTGCCAGCAGCTCCTTAGCGGGAGGGAAAGATACGCAGTATTTT CASSSLAGGKDTQYF
14 . TRBJ1-2 TRBV6-6 . TGTGCCAGCAGCACCGGGGAAACTAACTATGGCTACACCTTC CASSTGETNYGYTF
15 once TRBJ2-3 TRBV19 TRBD1 TGTGCCAGTAGTACCCGGGACAGGGGCACAGATACGCAGTATTTT CASSTRDRGTDTQYF
13 . TRBJ1-1 TRBV11-2 . TGTGCCAGCAGCTTCAGGGAGGTCACTGAAGCTTTCTTT CASSFREVTEAFF
14 . TRBJ1-2 TRBV5-4 . TGTGCCAGCAGCTTGGGGGGCTCCGTCTATGGCTACACCTTC CASSLGGSVYGYTF
15 . TRBJ2-7 TRBV28 TRBD2 TGTGCCAGCAGTTTAATGTCTAGCGGATCCTACGAGCAGTACTTC CASSLMSSGSYEQYF
13 once TRBJ2-3 TRBV27 . TGTGCCAGCAGCAACCAACTTACAGATACGCAGTATTTT CASSNQLTDTQYF
14 once TRBJ1-3 TRBV6-1 TRBD1 TGTGCCAGCAGTGGACAGGGGGCTCGAAACACCATATATTTT CASSGQGARNTIYF
12 . TRBJ2-1 TRBV19 . TGTGCCAGTAGTCAAACTTACAATGAGCAGTTCTTC CASSQTYNEQFF
16 . TRBJ1-2 TRBV25-1 . TGTGCCAGCAGTGAAAGCTGGGCAGGCTCTAACTATGGCTACACCTTC CASSESWAGSNYGYTF